This TCR beta chain is from a study of blood T cell repertoires in COVID-19. Across the whole study: Samples came from the United States, Italy and Spain, spanning acute and convalescent COVID-19. Nucleic acid was either cDNA or gDNA, and it came from T cells, B-cell-depleted T cells, or PBMCs.

Per the germline V gene, CDR1 is LNHDA and CDR2 is SQIVND (reference sequence). The CDR3 has 19 amino acids. J lost 1 base, V lost 6 bases, and 19 bases had no gene match. In the authors' workflow: Reference gene primer amplification in the assay estimated nucleated cell counts. Produced via immunoSEQ multiplex PCR; TCRdb's table is partial and in-frame only. The V and J calls and clone size come from that table; D and trimming were worked out from the DNA. The data show about 370,000 clones, approximately 87% seen once. The rearrangement joins TRBV19 to TRBJ2-3; 7 positions agree with TRBD2. The clonotype comes from a woman younger than 45 with COVID-19, enrolled during active disease. The sample comprised peripheral blood. Here the CDR3 reads CASSQRTSFGRSRTDTQYF. CDR3 DNA sequence: TGTGCCAGTAGCCAGAGGACTAGTTTTGGTCGTTCGCGCACAGATACGCAGTATTTT.